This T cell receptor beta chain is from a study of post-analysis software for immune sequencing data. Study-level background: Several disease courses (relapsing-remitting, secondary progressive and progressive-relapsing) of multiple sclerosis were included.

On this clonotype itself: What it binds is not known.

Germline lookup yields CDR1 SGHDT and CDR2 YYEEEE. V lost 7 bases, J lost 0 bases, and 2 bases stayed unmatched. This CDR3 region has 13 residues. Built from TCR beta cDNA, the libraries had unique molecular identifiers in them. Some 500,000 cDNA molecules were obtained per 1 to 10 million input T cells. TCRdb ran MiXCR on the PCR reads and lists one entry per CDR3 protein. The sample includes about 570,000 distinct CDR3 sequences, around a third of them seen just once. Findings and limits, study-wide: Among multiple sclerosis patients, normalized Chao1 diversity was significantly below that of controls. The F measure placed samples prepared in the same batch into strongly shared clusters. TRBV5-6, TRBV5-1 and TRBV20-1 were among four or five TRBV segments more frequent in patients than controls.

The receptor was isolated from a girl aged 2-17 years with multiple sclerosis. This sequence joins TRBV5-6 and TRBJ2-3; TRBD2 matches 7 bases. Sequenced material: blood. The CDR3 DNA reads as TGTGCCAGCGCGGGGGTTAGCACAGATACGCAGTATTTT. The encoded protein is CASAGVSTDTQYF.